Included here is one T cell receptor beta chain sequence, with context. Antigen specificity is unknown. The repertoire was sequenced with immunoSEQ multiplex PCR; TCRdb's copy has only in-frame clones and lacks some. The table lists about 480,000 clones, 70% to 90% of them singletons. This sample stems from a study of Ad26.COV2.S vaccination and SARS-CoV-2 variants. Study-level information: Donor was in the COV1001 Ad26.COV2.S trial arm. Once or twice, 56 days apart, Ad26.COV2.S was delivered intramuscularly.

Study-wide findings and caveats: The TCR-based breadth and depth measures might underestimate overall T cell responses.

Treatment in this sample: around 19 received Ad26.COV2.S at low or high dose, single or two shots; 5 received placebo; per-sample allocation not given. Day 63 following the first vaccine or placebo injection was when the samples were taken. This CDR3 is 16 amino acids long. CDR1 is MGHRA, CDR2 YSYEKL, per germline. Deletions cut 1 base from V and 0 bases from J, with 10 bases between. The receptor comes from a person between 18 and 60 years old who received the Ad26.COV2.S COVID-19 vaccine or a placebo. This specimen was peripheral blood, taken in a trial of Ad26.COV2.S vaccine versus placebo. This rearrangement joins TRBV4-1 to TRBJ1-5; no reliable D call. The CDR3 loop reads CASSQVPGDSNQPQHF. CDR3 nucleotides: TGCGCCAGCAGCCAAGTCCCTGGTGATAGCAATCAGCCCCAGCATTTT.